Below are 16 T cell receptor beta chains sequenced from a single sample in a study of sequential checkpoint blockade in melanoma. Treatment reported: randomized to nivolumab then ipilimumab (arm A) or the reverse (arm B). Here immunoSEQ multiplex PCR was the method, and the copy in TCRdb shows in-frame clones only, minus some. The sample lists some 17,000 clones, roughly 72% occurring once. The sequencing used CD8+ T cells sorted from blood (inferred from file names), collected from a patient given nivolumab and ipilimumab in sequence. These receptor sequences come from a human donor with melanoma.

The chain links TRBV27 to TRBJ2-7, with 7 bases lining up with TRBD1. J gave up 3 bases and V 5 bases, and 4 bases lay outside the gene matches. Germline V lookup: CDR1 MNHEY, CDR2 SMNVEV (reference sequence). This CDR3 has 13 residues. CDR3 DNA sequence: TGTGCCAGCAGTCCCCAGGGGGACTACGAGCAGTACTTC. Translated, it gives CASSPQGDYEQYF.

The chain joins TRBV20-1 to TRBJ1-1; 9 bases are shared with TRBD1. The CDR3 has 11 amino acids. The germline CDR1 and CDR2 sequences are DFQATT and SNEGSKA (reference sequence). J lost 12 bases, V lost 2 bases, and 4 bases had no gene match. The CDR3 reads CSARSQGATFF. CDR3 bases: TGCAGTGCTAGATCACAGGGGGCAACTTTCTTT.

This chain uses TRBV6-5 with TRBJ1-3; 7 nucleotides agree with TRBD1. This CDR3 contains 15 residues. V was clipped by 2 bases and J by 2 bases; unmatched bases: 3. In germline, CDR1 is MNHEY, CDR2 SVGAGI. CDR3 sequence (DNA): TGTGCCAGCAGTTACGGGACAGTGCCTGGAAACACCATATATTTT. This gives the protein CASSYGTVPGNTIYF.

The chain has TRBV6-5 and TRBJ2-1; possible D gene TRBD2, 5 bases. In germline, CDR1 is MNHEY, CDR2 SVGAGI. V was pared by 2 bases and J by 8 bases, with 13 bases between. The CDR3 runs to 14 residues. In nucleotides, the CDR3 is TGTGCCAGCAGTTACAGTATCCTAGCCGATGAGCAGTTCTTC. This translates into CASSYSILADEQFF.

For this clone: A much larger clone is a single base away; this may be a read error. The chain has TRBV4-2 and TRBJ2-7, with D possibly being TRBD1 (6 bases). This CDR3 is built from 15 residues. V lost 1 base and J 1 base, leaving 11 bases between the germline ends. Germline lookup yields CDR1 LGHNA and CDR2 YNFKEQ. The DNA for the CDR3 is TGTGCCAGCAGCCAAGTCGCAGGGGATTCCTACGAGCAGTACTTC. Translation gives CASSQVAGDSYEQYF.

The rearrangement joins TRBV19 to TRBJ2-7, with no clear D. The germline V gene encodes CDR1 LNHDA and CDR2 SQIVND (reference sequence). The CDR3 length is 13 residues. V shed 4 bases and J shed 2 bases, with 9 bases lying between them. DNA of the CDR3: TGTGCCAGTAGTACGACAACGACCTACGAGCAGTACTTC. Translating gives CASSTTTTYEQYF. The variable domain in full, completed from reference TRBV19 and TRBJ2-7, reads DGGITQSPKYLFRKEGQNVTLSCEQNLNHDAMYWYRQDPGQGLRLIYYSQIVNDFQKGDIAEGYSVSREKKESFPLTVTSAQKNPTAFYLCASSTTTTYEQYFGPGTRLTVT.

The chain has TRBV4-3 and TRBJ1-1; 9 bases map to TRBD1. The J segment lost 6 bases and the V segment lost 1 base, leaving 6 bases of the junction unmatched. This CDR3 region has 15 residues. The germline V gene encodes CDR1 LGHNA and CDR2 YSLEER. CDR3 coding DNA: TGCGCCAGCAGCCAAGGGGGACAGGGTTCGGCTGAAGCTTTCTTT. It codes for CASSQGGQGSAEAFF.

V usage is TRBV7-9 and J usage is TRBJ2-7; weak D call: TRBD2 (7 bases). V was trimmed by 3 bases and J by 2 bases, leaving 23 bases between them. The CDR3 totals 18 residues. Germline CDR1 is SEHNR and CDR2 is FQNEAQ (reference sequence). Here the CDR3 DNA reads TGTGCCAGCAGCTTTTCCGCCGTGGGGGCTAGCGGTGCCTACGAGCAGTACTTC. Amino acids: CASSFSAVGASGAYEQYF.

This clone was seen only a few times. The rearrangement uses TRBV7-9 and TRBJ1-4; 7 bases are shared with TRBD1. This CDR3 is 13 amino acids long. The junction had 1 base not matched to a gene; V was cut back by 1 base and J by 8 bases. The V gene's germline CDR1 is SEHNR and CDR2 FQNEAQ (reference sequence). CDR3 nucleotides: TGTGCCAGCAGCTTAGGGGACAGAGAAAAACTGTTTTTT. It is translated as CASSLGDREKLFF. Full variable domain (outside the CDR3, taken from reference TRBV7-9 and TRBJ1-4): DTGVSQNPRHKITKRGQNVTFRCDPISEHNRLYWYRQTLGQGPEFLTYFQNEAQLEKSRLLSDRFSAERPKGSFSTLEIQRTEQGDSAMYLCASSLGDREKLFFGSGTQLSVL.

CDR3 amino acids: CASSLESAGLVYEQYF. The DNA for the CDR3 is TGTGCCAGCAGCTTAGAGAGTGCGGGACTAGTGTACGAGCAGTACTTC. The chain carries TRBV11-2 and TRBJ2-7, with 8 positions matching TRBD2. The trim removed 0 bases at V and 4 bases at J, leaving 8 bases unmatched. CDR3 length equals 16 residues. CDR1 SGHAT and CDR2 FQNNGV come from the germline V gene.

V and J are TRBV28 and TRBJ2-3; D gene unclear. V was shortened by 5 bases and J by 2 bases, with 11 bases between the two germline ends. The CDR3 extends over 14 amino acids. Germline CDR1 and CDR2: MDHEN and SYDVKM. The CDR3 nucleotides read TGTGCCAGCAGTCCCTCCTCCTACACAGATACGCAGTATTTT. Translation gives CASSPSSYTDTQYF.

This chain joins TRBV28 and TRBJ2-2; perhaps TRBD2 as D (5 bases). The CDR3 is 15 amino acids. V was trimmed by 3 bases and J by 9 bases, leaving 17 bases between them. The germline V gene encodes CDR1 MDHEN and CDR2 SYDVKM. The CDR3 is CASSLLAESPRELFF. In nucleotides, the CDR3 is TGTGCCAGCAGTTTGCTAGCAGAAAGTCCCCGGGAGCTGTTTTTT.

The V call is TRBV4-1, the J call TRBJ2-7; no definite D call. Trimming removed 0 bases at V and 1 base at J, with 7 bases between. Germline V gives CDR1 MGHRA, CDR2 YSYEKL. This CDR3 is 14 amino acids long. CDR3: CASSQDLGSYEQYF. The CDR3 DNA sequence: TGCGCCAGCAGCCAAGATCTCGGGTCCTACGAGCAGTACTTC.

The CDR3 nucleotides read TGTGCCAGCAGCTCTTTCGACAGGCCCTTCTACGAGCAGTACTTC. Translation: CASSSFDRPFYEQYF. V and J are TRBV11-3 and TRBJ2-7; perhaps TRBD1 as D (6 bases). This CDR3 comprises 15 residues. Trimming shortened V by 4 bases and J by 3 bases, and 16 bases separated the two germline ends. Germline V gives CDR1 SGHNT, CDR2 YENEEA.

This clone appeared a single time. V gene TRBV7-9 combines with J gene TRBJ1-5; D perhaps matches TRBD1 (5 bases). CDR3 length: 15 residues. Germline V lookup: CDR1 SEHNR, CDR2 FQNEAQ (reference sequence). Trimming pared 5 bases from V and 3 bases from J, leaving 14 bases between. The CDR3 protein is CASSLDGGSNQPQHF. The DNA of the CDR3 is TGTGCCAGCAGCCTTGACGGGGGATCCAATCAGCCCCAGCATTTT.

A few counts support this clone. V and J are TRBV10-3 and TRBJ1-3, with unresolved D. The germline V gene has CDR1 ENHRY and CDR2 SYGVKD. CDR3 size: 13 residues. Trimming took 3 bases from V and 4 from J, leaving 7 bases between them. The CDR3 here is CAISDGSGNTIYF. For the CDR3, the DNA is TGTGCCATCAGTGATGGGAGCGGAAACACCATATATTTT.